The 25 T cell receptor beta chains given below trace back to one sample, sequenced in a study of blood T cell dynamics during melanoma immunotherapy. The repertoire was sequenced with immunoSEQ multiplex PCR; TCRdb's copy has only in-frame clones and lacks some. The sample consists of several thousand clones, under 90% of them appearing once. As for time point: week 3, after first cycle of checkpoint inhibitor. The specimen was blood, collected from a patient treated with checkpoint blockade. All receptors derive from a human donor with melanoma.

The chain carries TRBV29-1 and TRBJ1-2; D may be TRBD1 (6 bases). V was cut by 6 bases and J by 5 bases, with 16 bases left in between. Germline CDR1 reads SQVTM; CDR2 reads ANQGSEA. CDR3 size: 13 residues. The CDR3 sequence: CSVPGQKGYGYTF. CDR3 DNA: TGCAGCGTACCGGGACAAAAGGGGTATGGCTACACCTTC.

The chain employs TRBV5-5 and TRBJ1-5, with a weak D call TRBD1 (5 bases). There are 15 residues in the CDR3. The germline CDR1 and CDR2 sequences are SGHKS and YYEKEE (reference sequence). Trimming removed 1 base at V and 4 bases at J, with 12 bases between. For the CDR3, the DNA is TGTGCCAGCAGCTTGTCATGGGGGACTAATCAGCCCCAGCATTTT. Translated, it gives CASSLSWGTNQPQHF.

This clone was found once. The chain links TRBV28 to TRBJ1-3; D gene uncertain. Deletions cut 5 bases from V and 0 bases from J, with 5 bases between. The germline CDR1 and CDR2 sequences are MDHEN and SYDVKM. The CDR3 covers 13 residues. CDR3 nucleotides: TGTGCCAGCAGTCCTTTCTCTGGAAACACCATATATTTT. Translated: CASSPFSGNTIYF.

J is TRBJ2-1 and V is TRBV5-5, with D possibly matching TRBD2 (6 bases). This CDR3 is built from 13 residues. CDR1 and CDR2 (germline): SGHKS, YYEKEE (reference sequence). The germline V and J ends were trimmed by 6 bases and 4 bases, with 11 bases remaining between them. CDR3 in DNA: TGTGCCAGCACCCCGGACTATTACAATGAGCAGTTCTTC. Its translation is CASTPDYYNEQFF.

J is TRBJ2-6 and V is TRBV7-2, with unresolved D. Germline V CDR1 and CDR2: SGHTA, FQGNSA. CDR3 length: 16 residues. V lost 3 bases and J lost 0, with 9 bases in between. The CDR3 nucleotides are TGTGCCAGCAGCTTCGGACGTACCTCTGGGGCCAACGTCCTGACTTTC. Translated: CASSFGRTSGANVLTF.

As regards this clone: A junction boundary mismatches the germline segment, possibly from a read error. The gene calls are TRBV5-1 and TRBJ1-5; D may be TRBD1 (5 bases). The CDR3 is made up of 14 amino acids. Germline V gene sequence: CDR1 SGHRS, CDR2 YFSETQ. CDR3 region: CASSLGPSNQPQHF. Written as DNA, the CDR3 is TGCGCCAGCAGTTTGGGACCGAGTAATCAGCCCCAGCATTTT.

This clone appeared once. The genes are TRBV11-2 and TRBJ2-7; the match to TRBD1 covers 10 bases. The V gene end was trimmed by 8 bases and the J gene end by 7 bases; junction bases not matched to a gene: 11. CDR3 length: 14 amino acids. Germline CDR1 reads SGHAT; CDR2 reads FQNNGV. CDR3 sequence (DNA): TGTGCCAGCCGCGGGGACAGGGGACTTTATGAGCAGTACTTC. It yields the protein CASRGDRGLYEQYF.

The CDR3 loop is CASSSGPEYSGNTIYF. The DNA for the CDR3 is TGTGCCAGCAGTTCTGGACCGGAGTACTCTGGAAACACCATATATTTT. The chain joins TRBV28 to TRBJ1-3; D is uncertain. The V end was cut by 4 bases, the J end by 0 bases, with 13 bases between. Germline values: CDR1 MDHEN, CDR2 SYDVKM. There are 16 residues in the CDR3. The whole variable domain, remainder taken from reference TRBV28 and TRBJ1-3, is DVKVTQSSRYLVKRTGEKVFLECVQDMDHENMFWYRQDPGLGLRLIYFSYDVKMKEKGDIPEGYSVSREKKERFSLILESASTNQTSMYLCASSSGPEYSGNTIYFGEGSWLTVV.

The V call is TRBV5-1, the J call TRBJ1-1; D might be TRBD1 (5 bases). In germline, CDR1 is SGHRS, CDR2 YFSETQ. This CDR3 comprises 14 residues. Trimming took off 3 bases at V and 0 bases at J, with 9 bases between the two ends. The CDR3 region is CASSWGDVNTEAFF. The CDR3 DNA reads TGCGCCAGCAGCTGGGGGGACGTGAACACTGAAGCTTTCTTT.

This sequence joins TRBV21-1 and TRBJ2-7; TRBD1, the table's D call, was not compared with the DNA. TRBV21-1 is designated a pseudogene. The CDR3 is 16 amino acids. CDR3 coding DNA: TGTGCCAGCAGCAAAGGGGCGCTACAGGGGAGTAGCGAGCAGTACGTC. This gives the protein CASSKGALQGSSEQYV.

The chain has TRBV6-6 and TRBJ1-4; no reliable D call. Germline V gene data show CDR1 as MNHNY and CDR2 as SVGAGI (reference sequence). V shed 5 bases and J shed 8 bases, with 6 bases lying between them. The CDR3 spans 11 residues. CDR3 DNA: TGTGCCAGCAGTCTAAGGGAAAAACTGTTTTTT. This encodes CASSLREKLFF.

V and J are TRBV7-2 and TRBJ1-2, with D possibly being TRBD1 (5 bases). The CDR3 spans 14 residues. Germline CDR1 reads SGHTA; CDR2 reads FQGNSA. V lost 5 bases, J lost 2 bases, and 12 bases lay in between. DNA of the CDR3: TGTGCCAGCAGCCCCCTGTCAGGGAACTATGGCTACACCTTC. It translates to CASSPLSGNYGYTF.

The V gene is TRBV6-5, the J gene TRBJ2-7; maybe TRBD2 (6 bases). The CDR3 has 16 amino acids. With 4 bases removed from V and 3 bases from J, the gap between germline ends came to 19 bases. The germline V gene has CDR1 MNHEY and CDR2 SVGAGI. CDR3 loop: CASSSAQSGDVYEQYV. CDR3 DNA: TGTGCCAGCAGTTCGGCACAGTCGGGAGACGTCTACGAGCAGTACGTC.

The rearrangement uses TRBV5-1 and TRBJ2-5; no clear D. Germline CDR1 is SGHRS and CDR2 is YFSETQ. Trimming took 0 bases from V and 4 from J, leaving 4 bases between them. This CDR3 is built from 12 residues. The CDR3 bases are TGCGCCAGCAGCTTGGGGTCAGAGACCCAGTACTTC. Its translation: CASSLGSETQYF.

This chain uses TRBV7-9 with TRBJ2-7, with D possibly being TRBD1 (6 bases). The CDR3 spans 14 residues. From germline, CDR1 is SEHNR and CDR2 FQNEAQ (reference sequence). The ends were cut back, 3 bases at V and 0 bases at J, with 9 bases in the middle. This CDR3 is CASSFRDNSYEQYF. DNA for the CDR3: TGTGCCAGCAGCTTCCGGGACAACTCCTACGAGCAGTACTTC.

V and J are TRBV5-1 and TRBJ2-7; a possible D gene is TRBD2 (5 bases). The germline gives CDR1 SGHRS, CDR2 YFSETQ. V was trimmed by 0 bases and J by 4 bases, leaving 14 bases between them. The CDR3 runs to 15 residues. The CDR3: CASSLEGRGAYEQYF. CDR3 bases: TGCGCCAGCAGCTTGGAGGGCCGGGGAGCATACGAGCAGTACTTC.

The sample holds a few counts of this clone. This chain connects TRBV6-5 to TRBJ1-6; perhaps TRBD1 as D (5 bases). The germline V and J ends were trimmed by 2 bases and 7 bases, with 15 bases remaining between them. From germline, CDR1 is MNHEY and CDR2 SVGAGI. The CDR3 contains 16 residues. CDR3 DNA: TGTGCCAGCAGTTACCCGAGGGGAGGGGAAAATTCACCCCTCCACTTT. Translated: CASSYPRGGENSPLHF.

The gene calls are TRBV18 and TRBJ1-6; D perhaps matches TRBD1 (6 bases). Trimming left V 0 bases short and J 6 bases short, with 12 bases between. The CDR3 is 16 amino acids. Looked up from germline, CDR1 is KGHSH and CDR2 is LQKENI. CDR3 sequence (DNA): TGTGCCAGCTCACCACCAGGGGGACGGCTTAATTCACCCCTCCACTTT. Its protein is CASSPPGGRLNSPLHF.

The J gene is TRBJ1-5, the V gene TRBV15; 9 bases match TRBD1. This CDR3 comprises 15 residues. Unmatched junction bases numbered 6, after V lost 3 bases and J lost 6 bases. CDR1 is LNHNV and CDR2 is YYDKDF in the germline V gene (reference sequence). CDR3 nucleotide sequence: TGTGCCACCAGCAGCGAACAGGGGGCGAGTCAGCCCCAGCATTTT. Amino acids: CATSSEQGASQPQHF.

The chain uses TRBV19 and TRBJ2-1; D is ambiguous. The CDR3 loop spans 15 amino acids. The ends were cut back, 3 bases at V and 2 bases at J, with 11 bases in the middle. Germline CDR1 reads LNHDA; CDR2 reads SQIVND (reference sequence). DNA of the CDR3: TGTGCCAGTAGTATCATCCGAGGCACCTACAATGAGCAGTTCTTC. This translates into CASSIIRGTYNEQFF.

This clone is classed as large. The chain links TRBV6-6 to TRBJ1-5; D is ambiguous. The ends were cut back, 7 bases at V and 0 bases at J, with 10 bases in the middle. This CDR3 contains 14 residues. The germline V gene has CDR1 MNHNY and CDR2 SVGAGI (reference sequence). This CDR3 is CASKGLNSNQPQHF. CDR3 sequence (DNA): TGTGCCAGCAAAGGCCTGAATAGCAATCAGCCCCAGCATTTT.

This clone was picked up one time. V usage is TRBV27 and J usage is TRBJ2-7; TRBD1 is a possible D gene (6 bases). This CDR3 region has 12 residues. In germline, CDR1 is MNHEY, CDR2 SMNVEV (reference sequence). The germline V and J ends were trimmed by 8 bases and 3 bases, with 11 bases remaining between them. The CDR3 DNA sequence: TGTGCCAGCGGCTTGGACAGCTACGAGCAGTACTTC. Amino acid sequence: CASGLDSYEQYF.

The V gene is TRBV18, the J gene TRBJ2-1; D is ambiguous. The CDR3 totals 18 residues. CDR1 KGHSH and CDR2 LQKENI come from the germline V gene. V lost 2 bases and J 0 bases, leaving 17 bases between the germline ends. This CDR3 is CASSPEVPAESSYNEQFF. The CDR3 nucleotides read TGTGCCAGCTCACCAGAGGTCCCAGCCGAAAGCTCCTACAATGAGCAGTTCTTC.

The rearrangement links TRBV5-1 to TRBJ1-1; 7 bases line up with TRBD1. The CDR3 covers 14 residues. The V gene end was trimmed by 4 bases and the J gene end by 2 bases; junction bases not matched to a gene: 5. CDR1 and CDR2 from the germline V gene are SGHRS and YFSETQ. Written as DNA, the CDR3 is TGCGCCAGCAGCAAGGGACAGCAAAACACTGAAGCTTTCTTT. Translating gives CASSKGQQNTEAFF.

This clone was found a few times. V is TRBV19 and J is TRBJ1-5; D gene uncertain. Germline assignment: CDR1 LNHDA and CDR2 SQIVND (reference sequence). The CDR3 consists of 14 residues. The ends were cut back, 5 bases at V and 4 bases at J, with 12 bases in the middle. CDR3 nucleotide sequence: TGTGCCAGTAGTCTAAGACTGGATAATCAGCCCCAGCATTTT. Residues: CASSLRLDNQPQHF.